Detailed here is one T cell receptor (beta chain). The data derive from a study of T-cell reconstitution after alpha-beta-depleted transplantation in children. CDR1 is MNHNS, CDR2 SASEGT, per germline. The CDR3 consists of 14 residues. V was clipped by 6 bases and J by 2 bases, with 14 bases between them. Unique molecular identifiers featured in how the TCRbeta library was prepared. Via MiXCR, TCRdb re-called the PCR reads, giving one row per CDR3 protein. The repertoire holds about 240,000 distinct CDR3 sequences, around 12% seen once, with about 2.6% in the top ten. This sequence originates from a human donor who donated a stem cell graft to a child with acute lymphoblastic leukemia. J is TRBJ2-7 and V is TRBV6-1; D possibly matches TRBD1 or TRBD2 (5 bases each). Material: PBMCs from the stem cell graft donor, obtained from the stem cell graft. CDR3: CASRLRDGPYEQYF. DNA for the CDR3: TGTGCCAGCAGACTCCGGGACGGTCCCTACGAGCAGTACTTC.